The 18 T cell receptor beta chains reported below all come from one sample, sequenced in a study of post-analysis software for immune sequencing data. Points from the study as a whole: Controls had lower frequencies than patients of about 5 TRBV segments, which included TRBV5-6, TRBV5-1 and TRBV20-1.

The authors incorporated unique molecular identifiers into the TCR beta cDNA libraries. TCRdb re-derived calls from the PCR reads in MiXCR, one entry per CDR3 protein. The table has about 460,000 distinct CDR3 sequences, over 35% seen once. These receptors have no known antigen. The sample comprised blood. The receptors here all came from a girl aged 10 to 17 with multiple sclerosis.

This clonotype was detected a few times. The chain couples TRBV28 to TRBJ1-2; possibly TRBD1 for D (5 bases). The CDR3 is made up of 14 amino acids. V lost 2 bases, J lost 5 bases, and 12 bases lay in between. Looked up from germline, CDR1 is MDHEN and CDR2 is SYDVKM. CDR3 sequence reads: CASSLEGTRYGYTF. The CDR3 DNA is TGTGCCAGCAGTTTAGAGGGGACGCGGTATGGCTACACCTTC.

CDR3 bases: TGTGCCAGCAGTGAAGGGACTAGCGGGAGGGGAGATACGCAGTATTTT. Translating it yields CASSEGTSGRGDTQYF. The gene calls are TRBV25-1 and TRBJ2-3, with 16 nucleotides matching TRBD2. Trimming at V came to 2 bases and at J to 5 bases, leaving 1 base not matched to a gene. Germline V gene lookup returns CDR1 MGHDK and CDR2 SYGVNS. The CDR3 has 16 residues.

The chain combines TRBV29-1 with TRBJ2-5; no definite D call. CDR1 SQVTM and CDR2 ANQGSEA come from the germline V gene. There are 11 residues in the CDR3. The germline V and J ends were trimmed by 8 bases and 5 bases, with 12 bases remaining between them. Here the CDR3 reads CSIGPEETQYF. The CDR3 bases are TGCAGCATTGGACCCGAGGAGACCCAGTACTTC.

This chain joins TRBV5-1 and TRBJ2-7; 7 bases line up with TRBD2. Germline lookup yields CDR1 SGHRS and CDR2 YFSETQ. V trimming: 4 bases; J trimming: 1 base; junction bases outside the gene matches: 8. This CDR3 is 15 amino acids long. The CDR3 spells CASSRVAGSSYEQYF. The CDR3 bases are TGCGCCAGCAGCAGGGTAGCGGGCTCTTCCTACGAGCAGTACTTC.

The genes are TRBV5-1 and TRBJ2-1; 12 nucleotides align to TRBD1. V lost 7 bases and J lost 2; bases outside the gene matches: 19. This CDR3 is built from 20 residues. The V gene's germline CDR1 is SGHRS and CDR2 YFSETQ. CDR3 amino acids: CASFLWPGQGAWGAYNEQFF. The DNA for the CDR3 is TGCGCCAGCTTCCTTTGGCCGGGACAGGGGGCCTGGGGTGCCTACAATGAGCAGTTCTTC.

This clonotype occurred a few times. V gene TRBV5-1 combines with J gene TRBJ1-1; D gene ambiguous. Trimming shortened V by 0 bases and J by 0 bases, and 9 bases separated the two germline ends. Germline V gene data show CDR1 as SGHRS and CDR2 as YFSETQ. CDR3 length: 15 residues. CDR3 DNA: TGCGCCAGCAGCTTGGGGTCCCGGCTGAACACTGAAGCTTTCTTT. It codes for CASSLGSRLNTEAFF.

The rearrangement joins TRBV7-8 to TRBJ2-7; 12 bases are a match to TRBD2. CDR3 length equals 16 residues. Trimming cost V 4 bases and J 5 bases; bases outside gene matches: 9. Germline lookup yields CDR1 SGHVS and CDR2 FQNEAQ. CDR3 sequence (DNA): TGTGCCAGCAGCTCTAGCCCTAGCGGGAGGGGTCACGAGCAGTACTTC. Translating gives CASSSSPSGRGHEQYF.

This clonotype has only a few counts. The chain carries TRBV7-3 and TRBJ2-1; 10 nucleotides agree with TRBD2. CDR1 is SGHTA, CDR2 FQGTGA, per germline. This CDR3 is built from 20 residues. V lost 0 bases and J lost 4; bases outside the gene matches: 15. Here the CDR3 reads CASSLTTTQILAGDYNEQFF. The CDR3 bases are TGTGCCAGCAGCTTAACCACAACACAGATCCTAGCGGGGGATTACAATGAGCAGTTCTTC.

The gene calls are TRBV20-1 and TRBJ2-5; D unclear. Germline assignment: CDR1 DFQATT and CDR2 SNEGSKA (reference sequence). Trimming took 4 bases from V and 5 from J, leaving 5 bases between them. This CDR3 comprises 10 residues. CDR3 bases: TGCAGTGCTATCGAGGAGACCCAGTACTTC. Amino acids: CSAIEETQYF.

This clonotype was seen many times. V and J are TRBV29-1 and TRBJ2-4; 7 nucleotides match TRBD2. V trimming: 7 bases; J trimming: 6 bases; junction bases outside the gene matches: 18. The CDR3 is 16 residues long. CDR1 is SQVTM, CDR2 ANQGSEA, per germline. CDR3 nucleotide sequence: TGCAGCGCGTCCCCTGGGGTGGGAGGGTTAGGAAACATTCAGTACTTC. Encoded protein: CSASPGVGGLGNIQYF.

The chain combines TRBV11-3 with TRBJ2-1, with TRBD1 matching 10 bases. This CDR3 is 15 amino acids long. Germline trimming cut 4 bases from V and 8 bases from J; bases unmatched to any gene: 8. CDR1 is SGHNT and CDR2 is YENEEA in the germline V gene. The DNA of the CDR3 is TGTGCCAGCAGCTCACGGGACAGGGGAGGGTATGAGCAGTTCTTC. Protein sequence: CASSSRDRGGYEQFF.

The chain employs TRBV4-3 and TRBJ2-7; D not certain. Germline V gene sequence: CDR1 LGHNA, CDR2 YSLEER. This CDR3 is 15 amino acids long. The V end lost 0 bases, the J end lost 2 bases, and 11 bases lay between the germline ends. The CDR3 region is CASSQDRRSTYEQYF. In DNA, the CDR3 is TGCGCCAGCAGCCAAGATCGTCGGTCGACCTACGAGCAGTACTTC.

This clonotype has more than one count but fewer than ten. The chain links TRBV13 to TRBJ2-7, with D tentatively TRBD2 (5 bases). Trimming left V 2 bases short and J 2 bases short, with 10 bases between. CDR3 length equals 14 residues. From germline, CDR1 is PRHDT and CDR2 FYEKMQ (reference sequence). The chain's CDR3 is CASSLNGIAYEQYF. CDR3 coding DNA: TGTGCCAGCAGCTTAAACGGGATCGCCTACGAGCAGTACTTC.

The chain combines TRBV4-1 with TRBJ2-3; 7 bases agree with TRBD2. This CDR3 has 17 residues. Germline V gene sequence: CDR1 MGHRA, CDR2 YSYEKL. Trimming took 1 base from V and 2 from J; bases not matched to a gene: 9. The CDR3 DNA is TGCGCCAGCAGCCAAGGGGAGCGGGGACGGGACACAGATACGCAGTATTTT. This gives the protein CASSQGERGRDTDTQYF.

This clonotype occurred a few times. The J gene is TRBJ1-2, the V gene TRBV29-1, with TRBD1 as a possible D gene (6 bases). V was cut by 7 bases and J by 6 bases, with 12 bases left in between. Germline V lookup: CDR1 SQVTM, CDR2 ANQGSEA. This CDR3 has 11 residues. The CDR3 here is CSGRAGDGYTF. The CDR3 DNA follows: TGCAGCGGCCGCGCAGGGGATGGCTACACCTTC.

This clonotype was seen a few times. This rearrangement joins TRBV7-6 to TRBJ2-7; 8 bases match TRBD2. CDR3 length equals 16 residues. The germline V gene encodes CDR1 SGHVS and CDR2 FNYEAQ. The V gene end was trimmed by 4 bases and the J gene end by 7 bases; junction bases not matched to a gene: 15. CDR3 sequence (DNA): TGTGCCAGCAGCTCCGGACAGCCTAGCGGGTTACTTGAGCAGTACTTC. This gives the protein CASSSGQPSGLLEQYF.

The V call is TRBV20-1, the J call TRBJ1-2, with 9 bases matching TRBD1. J was trimmed by 5 bases and V by 4 bases; bases with no gene match: 2. CDR3 size: 12 residues. The germline V gene has CDR1 DFQATT and CDR2 SNEGSKA (reference sequence). The CDR3 protein is CSAKGQGYGYTF. For the CDR3, the DNA is TGCAGTGCTAAGGGACAGGGTTATGGCTACACCTTC.

The CDR3 DNA reads as TGTGCCAGCAGCCATCCAGGACTAGCGGGAGGGCCGAAACAGTACTTC. Translation gives CASSHPGLAGGPKQYF. The rearrangement joins TRBV3-1 to TRBJ2-7; TRBD2 aligns across 15 bases. With V trimmed by 3 bases and J by 10 bases, 10 bases remained unmatched. There are 16 residues in the CDR3. CDR1 is LGHDT, CDR2 YNNKEL, per germline (reference sequence).